The 13 T cell receptor beta chains listed next were all sequenced from one sample in a study of PD-L1 blockade in urothelial cancer. The time point denotes: peripheral blood 6 weeks after treatment start. Only in-frame clones appear in the TCRdb table, and some are missing; sequencing was by immunoSEQ multiplex PCR. The profile shows about 91,000 clones, around 78% of them singletons. This specimen consisted of PBMCs, obtained around atezolizumab (anti-PD-L1) treatment. The origin of the receptors is a man in his 70s with urothelial cancer.

The J gene is TRBJ2-5, the V gene TRBV15; D gene ambiguous. The V end was cut by 1 base, the J end by 5 bases, with 8 bases between. Germline assignment: CDR1 LNHNV and CDR2 YYDKDF (reference sequence). The CDR3 has 13 amino acids. CDR3 residues: CATSRVPRETQYF. Written as DNA, the CDR3 is TGTGCCACCAGCAGAGTACCGCGGGAGACCCAGTACTTC.

The chain has TRBV27 and TRBJ2-6; D is possibly TRBD2 (5 bases). The CDR3 covers 19 residues. Germline V gene data show CDR1 as MNHEY and CDR2 as SMNVEV (reference sequence). Trimming shortened V by 6 bases and J by 0 bases, and 21 bases separated the two germline ends. CDR3 region: CASSLRPGSPNSGANVLTF. CDR3 nucleotide sequence: TGTGCCAGCAGCCTGCGCCCGGGAAGTCCAAACTCTGGGGCCAACGTCCTGACTTTC.

CDR3: CASSPTDTVYGYTF. CDR3 sequence (DNA): TGTGCCAGCAGTCCAACGGACACCGTCTATGGCTACACCTTC. V is TRBV14 and J is TRBJ1-2; a weak D match, TRBD1 (5 bases). The CDR3 runs to 14 residues. Germline loops: CDR1 SGHDN, CDR2 FVKESK. V lost 6 bases and J 4 bases, leaving 15 bases between the germline ends.

In nucleotides, the CDR3 is TGTGCCAGCAGCTTAAAGAGGGCTAGCGGGAGGGATGAGCAGTTCTTC. Protein product: CASSLKRASGRDEQFF. The genes are TRBV7-3 and TRBJ2-1; 12 nucleotides agree with TRBD2. V lost 1 base to trimming and J lost 8 bases; unmatched junction nucleotides: 6. CDR1 is SGHTA and CDR2 is FQGTGA in the germline V gene. This CDR3 has 16 residues. Full variable domain (remainder filled in from reference TRBV7-3 and TRBJ2-1): GAGVSQTPSNKVTEKGKYVELRCDPISGHTALYWYRQSLGQGPEFLIYFQGTGAADDSGLPNDRFFAVRPEGSVSTLKIQRTERGDSAVYLCASSLKRASGRDEQFFGPGTRLTVL.

There are a few counts of this clone. The chain uses TRBV12-5 and TRBJ2-7; D might be TRBD2 (7 bases). The CDR3 is 16 residues long. Between the trimmed V and J ends, which lost 0 bases and 7 bases, there was a span of 19 bases. Germline CDR1 is LGHNT and CDR2 is FRNRAP. For the CDR3, the DNA is TGTGCTAGTGGTTTGGTACCTTTGGGGGGGGCGAGGGAGCAGTACTTC. Amino acids: CASGLVPLGGAREQYF.

V usage is TRBV18 and J usage is TRBJ1-4; D uncertain. Trimming took off 5 bases at V and 8 bases at J, with 12 bases between the two ends. The CDR3 sequence is 13 residues long. Germline V gene lookup returns CDR1 KGHSH and CDR2 LQKENI. The CDR3 reads CASSTDPGEKLFF. For the CDR3, the DNA is TGTGCCAGCTCAACCGACCCGGGGGAAAAACTGTTTTTT.

The chain couples TRBV4-1 to TRBJ2-3, with 9 bases lining up with TRBD2. After removal of 1 base from V and 1 base from J, the junction contained 0 bases not matched to a gene. Germline CDR1 and CDR2: MGHRA and YSYEKL. The CDR3 is made up of 15 amino acids. The CDR3 region is CASSQVAGGTDTQYF. The DNA of the CDR3 is TGCGCCAGCAGCCAAGTAGCGGGGGGCACAGATACGCAGTATTTT.

This sequence joins TRBV4-1 and TRBJ1-2, with no clear D. V shed 0 bases and J shed 4 bases, with 15 bases lying between them. The V gene's germline CDR1 is MGHRA and CDR2 YSYEKL. There are 16 residues in the CDR3. The CDR3 reads CASSQDQFGIRYGYTF. The DNA of the CDR3 is TGCGCCAGCAGCCAAGATCAATTCGGGATACGCTATGGCTACACCTTC.

The chain links TRBV29-1 to TRBJ2-5; TRBD2 agrees at 9 bases. The ends lost 5 bases at V and 3 bases at J; junction bases unmatched: 7. The CDR3 runs to 14 residues. Germline V gene sequence: CDR1 SQVTM, CDR2 ANQGSEA. The CDR3 DNA follows: TGCAGCGTTTCCCCTAGCGGGGATAAAGAGACCCAGTACTTC. It specifies CSVSPSGDKETQYF.

The chain has TRBV4-2 and TRBJ1-2, with D maybe TRBD1 (5 bases). V lost 3 bases, J lost 7 bases, and 18 bases lay in between. Germline V lookup: CDR1 LGHNA, CDR2 YNFKEQ. The CDR3 consists of 15 residues. The CDR3 DNA is TGTGCCAGCAGCCAGACGGAACAGGTCAGGTCTGGCTACACCTTC. This translates into CASSQTEQVRSGYTF.

This clone is a singleton in its sample. The chain couples TRBV19 to TRBJ2-1; maybe TRBD2 (5 bases). This CDR3 spans 13 amino acids. The germline V gene encodes CDR1 LNHDA and CDR2 SQIVND (reference sequence). The V end lost 5 bases, the J end lost 5 bases, and 10 bases lay between the germline ends. The CDR3 DNA follows: TGTGCCAGTAGTCCGGGAACTCACAATGAGCAGTTCTTC. Residues: CASSPGTHNEQFF.

This clone was detected once. The chain has TRBV27 and TRBJ1-1, with a possible D match to TRBD1 (5 bases). The CDR3 consists of 12 residues. The germline V and J ends were trimmed by 6 bases and 11 bases, with 16 bases remaining between them. Germline CDR1 reads MNHEY; CDR2 reads SMNVEV (reference sequence). In DNA form, the CDR3 reads TGTGCCAGCAGCTTCCACGGGGGGAGCGCTTTCTTT. Protein sequence: CASSFHGGSAFF.

The J gene is TRBJ1-4, the V gene TRBV18, with D tentatively TRBD1 (6 bases). Germline-derived CDR1 and CDR2 are KGHSH and LQKENI. V was clipped by 5 bases and J by 4 bases, with 20 bases between them. CDR3 size: 17 residues. DNA of the CDR3: TGTGCCAGCTCATCCCGCCAACTGGACAGCTTTAATGAAAAACTGTTTTTT. Amino acid sequence: CASSSRQLDSFNEKLFF.